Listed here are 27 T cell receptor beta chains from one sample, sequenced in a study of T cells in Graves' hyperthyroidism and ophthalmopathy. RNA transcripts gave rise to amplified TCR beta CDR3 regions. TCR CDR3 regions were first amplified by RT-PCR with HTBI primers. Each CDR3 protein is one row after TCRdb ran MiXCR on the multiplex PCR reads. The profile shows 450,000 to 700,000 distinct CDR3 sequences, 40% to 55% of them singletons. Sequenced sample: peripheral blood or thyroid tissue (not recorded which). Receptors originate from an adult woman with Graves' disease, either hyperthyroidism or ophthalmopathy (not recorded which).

CDR3 sequence: CASSLDRHNEQFF. The CDR3, as DNA: TGTGCCAGCAGCTTAGACAGGCACAATGAGCAGTTCTTC. This rearrangement joins TRBV7-3 to TRBJ2-7; tentative D call: TRBD1 (6 bases). The J call may not be correct, given that the DNA end is closer to TRBJ2-1. The CDR3 runs 13 residues. Germline CDR1 reads SGHTA; CDR2 reads FQGTGA.

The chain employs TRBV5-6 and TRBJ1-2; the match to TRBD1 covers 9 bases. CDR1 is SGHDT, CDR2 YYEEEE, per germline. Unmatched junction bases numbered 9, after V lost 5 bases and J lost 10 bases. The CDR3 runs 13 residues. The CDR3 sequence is CASRATGGYDYTF. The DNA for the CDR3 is TGTGCCAGCAGGGCAACAGGGGGCTACGACTACACCTTC.

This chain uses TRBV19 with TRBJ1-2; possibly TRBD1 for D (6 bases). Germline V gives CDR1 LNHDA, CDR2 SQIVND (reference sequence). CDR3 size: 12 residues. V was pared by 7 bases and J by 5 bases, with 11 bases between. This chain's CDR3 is CASTGTPYGYTF. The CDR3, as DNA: TGTGCCAGTACTGGGACACCTTATGGCTACACCTTC. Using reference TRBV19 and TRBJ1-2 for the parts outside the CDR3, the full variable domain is DGGITQSPKYLFRKEGQNVTLSCEQNLNHDAMYWYRQDPGQGLRLIYYSQIVNDFQKGDIAEGYSVSREKKESFPLTVTSAQKNPTAFYLCASTGTPYGYTFGSGTRLTVV.

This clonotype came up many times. The CDR3 loop reads CASSILLGNTGELFF. CDR3 coding DNA: TGTGCCAGTAGTATACTGCTAGGGAACACCGGGGAGCTGTTTTTT. The chain carries TRBV19 and TRBJ2-2, with no clear D. The germline V gene has CDR1 LNHDA and CDR2 SQIVND (reference sequence). CDR3 length: 15 residues. Deletions cut 2 bases from V and 1 base from J, with 8 bases between.

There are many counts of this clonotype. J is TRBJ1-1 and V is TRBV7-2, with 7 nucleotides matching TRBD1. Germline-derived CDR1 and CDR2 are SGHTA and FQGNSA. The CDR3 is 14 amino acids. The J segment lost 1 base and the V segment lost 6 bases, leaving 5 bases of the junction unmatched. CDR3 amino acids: CASRNRGENTEAFF. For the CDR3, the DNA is TGTGCCAGCAGAAACAGGGGAGAGAACACTGAAGCTTTCTTT. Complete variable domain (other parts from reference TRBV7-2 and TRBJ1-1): GAGVSQSPSNKVTEKGKDVELRCDPISGHTALYWYRQSLGQGLEFLIYFQGNSAPDKSGLPSDRFSAERTGGSVSTLTIQRTQQEDSAVYLCASRNRGENTEAFFGQGTRLTVV.

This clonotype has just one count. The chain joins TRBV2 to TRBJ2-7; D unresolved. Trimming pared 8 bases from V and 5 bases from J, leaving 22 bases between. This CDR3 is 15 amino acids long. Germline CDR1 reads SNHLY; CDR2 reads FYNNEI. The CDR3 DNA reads TGTGCCAGCTCACCAAGGAATCAGGTCCACCACGAGCAGTACTTC. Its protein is CASSPRNQVHHEQYF.

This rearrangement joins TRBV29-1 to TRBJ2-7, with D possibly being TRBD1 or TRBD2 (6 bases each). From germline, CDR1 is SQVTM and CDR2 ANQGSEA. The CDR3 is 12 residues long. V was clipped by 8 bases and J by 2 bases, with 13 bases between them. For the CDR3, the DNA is TGCAGCCAATCAGGGGAGGCCTACGAGCAGTACTTC. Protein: CSQSGEAYEQYF.

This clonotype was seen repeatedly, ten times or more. This CDR3 reads CASSAQDVGNQPQHF. CDR3 nucleotides: TGTGCCAGCAGTGCGCAGGATGTTGGCAATCAGCCCCAGCATTTT. V is TRBV2 and J is TRBJ1-5; no clear D gene. CDR1 and CDR2 (germline): SNHLY, FYNNEI. Trimming removed 4 bases at V and 2 bases at J, with 12 bases between. The CDR3 has 15 residues.

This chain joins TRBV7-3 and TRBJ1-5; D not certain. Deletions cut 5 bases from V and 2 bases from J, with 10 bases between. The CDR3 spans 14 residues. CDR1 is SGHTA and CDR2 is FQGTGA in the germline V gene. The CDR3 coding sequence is TGTGCCAGCAGCACCGGCGGACGCAATCAGCCCCAGCATTTT. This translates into CASSTGGRNQPQHF.

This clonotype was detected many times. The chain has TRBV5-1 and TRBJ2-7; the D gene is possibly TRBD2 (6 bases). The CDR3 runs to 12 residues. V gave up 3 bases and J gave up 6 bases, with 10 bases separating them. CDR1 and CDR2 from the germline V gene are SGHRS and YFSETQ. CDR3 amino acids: CASSYPGAEQYF. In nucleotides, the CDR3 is TGCGCCAGCAGCTACCCGGGAGCCGAGCAGTACTTC.

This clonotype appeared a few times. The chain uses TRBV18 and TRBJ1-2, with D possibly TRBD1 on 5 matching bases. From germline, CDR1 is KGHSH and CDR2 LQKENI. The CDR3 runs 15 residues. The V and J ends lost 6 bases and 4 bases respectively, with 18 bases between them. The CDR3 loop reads CASSPRDGGFYGYTF. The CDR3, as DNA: TGTGCCAGCTCCCCCAGGGACGGGGGGTTCTATGGCTACACCTTC.

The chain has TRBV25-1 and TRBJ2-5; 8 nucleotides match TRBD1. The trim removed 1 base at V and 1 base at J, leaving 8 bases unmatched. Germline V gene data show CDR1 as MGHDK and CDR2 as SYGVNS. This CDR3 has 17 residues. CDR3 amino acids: CASSELRQDRAQETQYF. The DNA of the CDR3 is TGTGCCAGCAGTGAATTGAGGCAGGACAGGGCCCAAGAGACCCAGTACTTC.

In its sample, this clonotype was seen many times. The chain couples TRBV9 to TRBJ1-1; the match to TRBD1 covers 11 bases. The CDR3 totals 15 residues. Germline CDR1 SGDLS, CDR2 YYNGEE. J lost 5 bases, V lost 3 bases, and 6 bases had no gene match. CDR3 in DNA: TGTGCCAGCAGCGCCGGGACAGGGGGATTTACTGAAGCTTTCTTT. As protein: CASSAGTGGFTEAFF.

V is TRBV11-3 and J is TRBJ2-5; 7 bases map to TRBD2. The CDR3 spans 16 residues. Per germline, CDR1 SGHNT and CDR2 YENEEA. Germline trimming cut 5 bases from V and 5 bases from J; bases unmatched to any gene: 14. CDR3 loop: CASSPQWLGGSETQYF. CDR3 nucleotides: TGTGCCAGCAGCCCACAGTGGTTGGGGGGGTCGGAGACCCAGTACTTC.

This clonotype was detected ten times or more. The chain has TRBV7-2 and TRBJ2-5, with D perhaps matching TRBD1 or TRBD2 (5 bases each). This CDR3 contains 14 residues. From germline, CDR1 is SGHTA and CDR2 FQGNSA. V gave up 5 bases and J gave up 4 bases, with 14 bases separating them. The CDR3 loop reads CASSAQRGRETQYF. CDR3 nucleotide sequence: TGTGCCAGCAGCGCCCAGAGGGGCAGAGAGACCCAGTACTTC.

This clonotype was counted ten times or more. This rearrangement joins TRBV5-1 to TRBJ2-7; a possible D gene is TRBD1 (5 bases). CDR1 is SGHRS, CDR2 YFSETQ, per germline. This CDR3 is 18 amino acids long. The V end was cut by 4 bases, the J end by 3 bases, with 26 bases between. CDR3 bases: TGCGCCAGCAGCCCCTGGGGCAGCACCTTAGGCCCCCACTACGAGCAGTACTTC. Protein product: CASSPWGSTLGPHYEQYF.

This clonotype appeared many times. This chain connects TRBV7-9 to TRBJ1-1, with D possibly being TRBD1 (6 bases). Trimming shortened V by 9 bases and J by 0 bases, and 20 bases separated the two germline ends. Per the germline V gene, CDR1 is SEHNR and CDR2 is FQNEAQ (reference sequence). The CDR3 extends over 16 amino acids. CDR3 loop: CASNDGGGRVNTEAFF. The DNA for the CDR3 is TGTGCCAGTAACGATGGAGGGGGGCGCGTGAACACTGAAGCTTTCTTT.

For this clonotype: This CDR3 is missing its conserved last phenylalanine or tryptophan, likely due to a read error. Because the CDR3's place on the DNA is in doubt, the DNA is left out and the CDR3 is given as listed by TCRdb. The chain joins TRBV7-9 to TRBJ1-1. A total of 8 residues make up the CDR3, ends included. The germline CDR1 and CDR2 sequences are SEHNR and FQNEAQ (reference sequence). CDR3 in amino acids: CASGLAGV.

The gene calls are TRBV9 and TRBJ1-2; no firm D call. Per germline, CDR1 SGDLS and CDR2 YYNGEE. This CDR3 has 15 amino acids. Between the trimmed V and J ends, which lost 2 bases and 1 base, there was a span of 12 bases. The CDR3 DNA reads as TGTGCCAGCAGCGTTGCGGTCGGAGATAACTATGGCTACACCTTC. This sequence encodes CASSVAVGDNYGYTF.

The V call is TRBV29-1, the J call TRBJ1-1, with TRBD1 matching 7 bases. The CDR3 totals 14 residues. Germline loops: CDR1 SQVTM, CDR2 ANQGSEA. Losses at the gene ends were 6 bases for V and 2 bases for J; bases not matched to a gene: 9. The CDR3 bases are TGCAGCGTCCTCCGGGACAGATATAACACTGAAGCTTTCTTT. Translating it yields CSVLRDRYNTEAFF. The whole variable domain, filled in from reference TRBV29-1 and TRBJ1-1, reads SAVISQKPSRDICQRGTSLTIQCQVDSQVTMMFWYRQQPGQSLTLIATANQGSEATYESGFVIDKFPISRPNLTFSTLTVSNMSPEDSSIYLCSVLRDRYNTEAFFGQGTRLTVV.

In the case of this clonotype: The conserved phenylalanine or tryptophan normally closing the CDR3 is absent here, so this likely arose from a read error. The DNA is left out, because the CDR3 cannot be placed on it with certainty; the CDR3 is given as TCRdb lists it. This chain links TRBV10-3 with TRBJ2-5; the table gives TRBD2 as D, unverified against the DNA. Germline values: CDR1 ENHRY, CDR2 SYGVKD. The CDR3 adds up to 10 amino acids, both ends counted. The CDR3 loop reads CAIARGLMDS.

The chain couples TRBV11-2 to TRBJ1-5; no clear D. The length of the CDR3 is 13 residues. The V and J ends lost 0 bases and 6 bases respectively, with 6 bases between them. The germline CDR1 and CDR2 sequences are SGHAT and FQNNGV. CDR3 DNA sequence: TGTGCCAGCAGCTTAGAAGGGTTTCAGCCCCAGCATTTT. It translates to CASSLEGFQPQHF.

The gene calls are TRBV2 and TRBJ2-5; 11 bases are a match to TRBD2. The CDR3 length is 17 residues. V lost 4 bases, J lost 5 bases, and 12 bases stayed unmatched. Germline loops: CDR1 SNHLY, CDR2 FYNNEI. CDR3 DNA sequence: TGTGCCAGCAGTGCTATGGAACTAGCGGGAGTCTCGGAGACCCAGTACTTC. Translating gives CASSAMELAGVSETQYF.

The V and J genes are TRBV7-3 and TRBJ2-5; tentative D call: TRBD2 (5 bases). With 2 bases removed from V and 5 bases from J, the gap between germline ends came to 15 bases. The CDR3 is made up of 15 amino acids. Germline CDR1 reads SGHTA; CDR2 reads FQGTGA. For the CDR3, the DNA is TGTGCCAGCAGCTTATCGGGAACCCGAGGGGAGACCCAGTACTTC. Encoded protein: CASSLSGTRGETQYF.

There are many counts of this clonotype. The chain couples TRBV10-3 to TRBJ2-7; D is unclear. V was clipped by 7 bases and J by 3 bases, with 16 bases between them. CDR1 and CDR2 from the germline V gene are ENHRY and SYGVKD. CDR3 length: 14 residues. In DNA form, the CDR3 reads TGTGCCATCAAGGTGCATCCCGGGCTCTACGAGCAGTACTTC. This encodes CAIKVHPGLYEQYF.

CDR3 DNA sequence: TGCGCCAGCAGTAACCCTAGCGGGACCTACGAGCAGTACTTC. This encodes CASSNPSGTYEQYF. V is TRBV10-2 and J is TRBJ2-7, with TRBD2 identical over 9 bases. In germline, CDR1 is WSHSY, CDR2 SAAADI. The CDR3 has 14 amino acids. J lost 2 bases, V lost 5 bases, and 4 bases had no gene match.

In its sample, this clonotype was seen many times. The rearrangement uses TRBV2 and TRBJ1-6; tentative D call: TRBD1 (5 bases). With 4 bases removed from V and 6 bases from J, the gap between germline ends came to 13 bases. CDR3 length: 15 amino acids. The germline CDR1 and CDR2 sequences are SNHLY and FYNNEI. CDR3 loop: CASSGIGGGNSPLHF. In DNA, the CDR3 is TGTGCCAGCAGTGGTATCGGCGGGGGTAATTCACCCCTCCACTTT.